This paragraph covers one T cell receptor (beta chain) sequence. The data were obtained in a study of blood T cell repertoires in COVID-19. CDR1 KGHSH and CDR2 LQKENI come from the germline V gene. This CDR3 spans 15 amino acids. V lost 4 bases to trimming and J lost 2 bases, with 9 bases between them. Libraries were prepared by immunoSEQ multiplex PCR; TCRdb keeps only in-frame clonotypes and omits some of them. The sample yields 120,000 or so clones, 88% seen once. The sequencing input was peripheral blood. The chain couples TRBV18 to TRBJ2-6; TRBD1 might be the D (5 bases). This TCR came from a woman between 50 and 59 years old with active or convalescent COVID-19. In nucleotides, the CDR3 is TGTGCCAGCTCACTCAGGGATACTGGGGCCAACGTCCTGACTTTC. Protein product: CASSLRDTGANVLTF.